A single sample gave rise to the 26 T cell receptor beta chains below, sequenced in a study of graft-versus-host responses after intestinal transplantation. These receptors lack a known antigen. TCRdb's copy holds only in-frame clones and misses some; the assay was immunoSEQ multiplex PCR. The sample includes over 85,000 clones, 93% seen only once; the top ten take roughly 0.5%. The material was unstimulated CD8+ T cells sorted from spleen or lymph node cells, obtained before intestinal transplant. The receptors come from a human donor who received an intestinal transplant.

The CDR3 nucleotides read TGTGCCAGCAGCCAGGCGACGGGAGGGACCTACGAGCAGTACTTC. This translates into CASSQATGGTYEQYF. This sequence joins TRBV7-9 and TRBJ2-7, with 8 bases fitting TRBD2. V was clipped by 5 bases and J by 2 bases; unmatched bases: 8. This CDR3 region has 15 residues. Germline CDR1 is SEHNR and CDR2 is FQNEAQ (reference sequence).

The V gene is TRBV6-1, the J gene TRBJ2-1, with unresolved D. The CDR3 runs to 12 residues. Per germline, CDR1 MNHNS and CDR2 SASEGT. V was shortened by 7 bases and J by 7 bases, with 11 bases between the two germline ends. CDR3 sequence: CASTGTFNEQFF. CDR3 sequence (DNA): TGTGCCAGCACTGGAACGTTTAATGAGCAGTTCTTC.

The V gene is TRBV10-2, the J gene TRBJ2-7; 7 bases are a match to TRBD2. The CDR3 spans 14 residues. The V gene's germline CDR1 is WSHSY and CDR2 SAAADI. V lost 4 bases, J lost 7 bases, and 10 bases stayed unmatched. Written as DNA, the CDR3 is TGCGCCAGCAGTGTCTCGGCCAGGGAGGGTGAGCAGTACTTC. Its translation is CASSVSAREGEQYF.

CDR3 in amino acids: CASSLGNEQFF. For the CDR3, the DNA is TGTGCCAGCAGCTTAGGAAATGAGCAGTTCTTC. V and J are TRBV14 and TRBJ2-1; D uncertain. CDR3 size: 11 residues. Looked up from germline, CDR1 is SGHDN and CDR2 is FVKESK. The V end was cut by 5 bases, the J end by 7 bases, with 6 bases between.

The CDR3 DNA reads TGCGCCAGCAGTGACCTAGCGGGAAGCACAGATACGCAGTATTTT. Its translation is CASSDLAGSTDTQYF. V usage is TRBV10-1 and J usage is TRBJ2-3; 9 bases line up with TRBD2. The germline CDR1 and CDR2 sequences are WNHNN and SYGVQD (reference sequence). With V trimmed by 3 bases and J by 0 bases, 1 base remained unmatched. The CDR3 runs to 15 residues.

The chain employs TRBV5-6 and TRBJ2-1; TRBD1 matches 7 bases. This CDR3 has 15 residues. V gave up 5 bases and J gave up 7 bases; unmatched junction bases: 12. Germline-derived CDR1 and CDR2 are SGHDT and YYEEEE. DNA for the CDR3: TGTGCCAGCAGTCGCCTGGGACAGATAGTGAATGAGCAGTTCTTC. Protein sequence: CASSRLGQIVNEQFF.

This clone appeared a single time. In nucleotides, the CDR3 is TGTGCCAGCAGCCCCCGACTAGCCCGGGAGACCCAGTACTTC. Encoded protein: CASSPRLARETQYF. The J gene is TRBJ2-5, the V gene TRBV7-9; 7 bases agree with TRBD2. The CDR3 length is 14 residues. J lost 5 bases, V lost 5 bases, and 8 bases had no gene match. Germline V CDR1 and CDR2: SEHNR, FQNEAQ (reference sequence).

The chain combines TRBV9 with TRBJ2-7, with D perhaps assigned TRBD1 or TRBD2 (5 bases each). CDR3 length: 14 residues. Germline CDR1 SGDLS, CDR2 YYNGEE. V gave up 4 bases and J gave up 7 bases, with 18 bases separating them. This CDR3 reads CASSSTGTPGEQYF. DNA of the CDR3: TGTGCCAGCAGCTCTACCGGGACCCCGGGTGAGCAGTACTTC.

With regard to this clone: The germline gene is not matched at one end of the junction; a read error may be the cause. The V and J genes are TRBV4-2 and TRBJ2-7, with D possibly being TRBD2 (6 bases). This CDR3 has 15 residues. CDR1 and CDR2 from the germline V gene are LGHNA and YNFKEQ. CDR3 nucleotide sequence: TGTGCCAGCAGCCAAGATCCTAGCGTCTCCAACGAGCAGTACTTC. It translates to CASSQDPSVSNEQYF.

The rearrangement uses TRBV27 and TRBJ1-2; 9 bases are a match to TRBD1. There are 14 residues in the CDR3. The V gene's germline CDR1 is MNHEY and CDR2 SMNVEV (reference sequence). J gave up 1 base and V 4 bases, and 1 base lay outside the gene matches. CDR3: CASSWGQGNYGYTF. The CDR3 nucleotides are TGTGCCAGCAGTTGGGGACAGGGTAACTATGGCTACACCTTC.

This clone has just one count. The V and J genes are TRBV4-2 and TRBJ2-3; no clear D gene. Trimming took 0 bases from V and 2 from J, leaving 6 bases between them. The CDR3 contains 14 residues. Germline CDR1 LGHNA, CDR2 YNFKEQ. Written as DNA, the CDR3 is TGTGCCAGCAGCCAAGAGTCTGCCACAGATACGCAGTATTTT. This gives the protein CASSQESATDTQYF.

Regarding this clone: A read error may account for a junction end that differs from germline. This chain uses TRBV7-7 with TRBJ2-5, with 11 nucleotides matching TRBD2. Germline assignment: CDR1 SSHAT and CDR2 FNYEAQ (reference sequence). The CDR3 is 18 amino acids. The CDR3 DNA reads TGTGCTAGCAGCTTAAGCGATAGCGGGAGGGGCGTCCAAGAGACCCAGTACTTC. Its translation: CASSLSDSGRGVQETQYF.

The chain combines TRBV28 with TRBJ2-7, with D uncertain. The germline V gene encodes CDR1 MDHEN and CDR2 SYDVKM. The CDR3 totals 14 residues. Trimming removed 5 bases from V and 0 bases from J, with 11 bases in between. The CDR3 region is CASSPREASYEQYF. The DNA for the CDR3 is TGTGCCAGCAGTCCAAGAGAGGCCTCCTACGAGCAGTACTTC.

The rearrangement uses TRBV4-1 and TRBJ2-3; unclear D gene. The CDR3 length is 15 residues. Germline V gives CDR1 MGHRA, CDR2 YSYEKL. V was clipped by 0 bases and J by 2 bases, with 9 bases between them. The chain's CDR3 is CASSQENSNTDTQYF. CDR3 DNA sequence: TGCGCCAGCAGCCAAGAAAACAGTAACACAGATACGCAGTATTTT.

The chain employs TRBV5-8 and TRBJ2-7, with D possibly TRBD2 on 5 matching bases. V lost 3 bases to trimming and J lost 1 base, with 17 bases between them. Germline V lookup: CDR1 SGHTS, CDR2 YDEGEE. The length of the CDR3 is 16 residues. The CDR3 spells CASSSALVSGSYEQYF. CDR3 bases: TGTGCCAGCAGCTCGGCCTTAGTCTCGGGGTCCTACGAGCAGTACTTC.

The chain carries TRBV9 and TRBJ2-7; 9 bases line up with TRBD2. V was clipped by 2 bases and J by 2 bases; unmatched bases: 2. Germline CDR1 SGDLS, CDR2 YYNGEE. The CDR3 is made up of 14 amino acids. CDR3 sequence: CASSVGLAPYEQYF. As DNA, the CDR3 is TGTGCCAGCAGCGTTGGACTAGCGCCCTACGAGCAGTACTTC.

The chain carries TRBV29-1 and TRBJ1-1; no reliable D call. Germline CDR1 and CDR2: SQVTM and ANQGSEA. The CDR3 runs to 14 residues. V lost 8 bases to trimming and J lost 5 bases, with 21 bases between them. The CDR3 region has the DNA TGCAGCACGGAGAGTGGCAGAGAATGGACTGAAGCTTTCTTT. This encodes CSTESGREWTEAFF.

This chain connects TRBV30 to TRBJ2-7, with 12 bases lining up with TRBD2. The CDR3 spans 13 residues. The J segment lost 8 bases and the V segment lost 2 bases, leaving 4 bases of the junction unmatched. CDR1 and CDR2 from the germline V gene are GTSNPN and SVGIG (reference sequence). This CDR3 is CAWSILAGGQQYF. In DNA, the CDR3 is TGTGCCTGGAGTATTCTAGCGGGAGGGCAGCAGTACTTC.

The chain combines TRBV4-2 with TRBJ2-5; D might be TRBD2 (6 bases). V was cut by 3 bases and J by 5 bases, with 16 bases left in between. This CDR3 comprises 15 residues. Looked up from germline, CDR1 is LGHNA and CDR2 is YNFKEQ. Here the CDR3 DNA reads TGTGCCAGCAGCCATCCCTTGGGGGGTAGTGAGACCCAGTACTTC. Translation: CASSHPLGGSETQYF.

The chain carries TRBV7-2 and TRBJ1-2; D not certain. The CDR3 length is 12 residues. Germline lookup yields CDR1 SGHTA and CDR2 FQGNSA. The V and J ends lost 6 bases and 7 bases respectively, with 12 bases between them. The CDR3: CASSSSYGGYTF. The CDR3 DNA is TGTGCCAGCAGTTCCTCGTATGGTGGCTACACCTTC.

The rearrangement joins TRBV15 to TRBJ1-3, with a tentative D call TRBD1 (6 bases). CDR1 and CDR2 from the germline V gene are LNHNV and YYDKDF (reference sequence). The CDR3 sequence is 16 residues long. V was clipped by 5 bases and J by 4 bases, with 18 bases between them. Here the CDR3 DNA reads TGTGCCACCAGCGGGCAGGAACTCGGGACAGGAAACACCATATATTTT. Encoded protein: CATSGQELGTGNTIYF. The entire variable domain, with the rest obtained from reference TRBV15 and TRBJ1-3, is as follows: DAMVIQNPRYQVTQFGKPVTLSCSQTLNHNVMYWYQQKSSQAPKLLFHYYDKDFNNEADTPDNFQSRRPNTSFCFLDIRSPGLGDTAMYLCATSGQELGTGNTIYFGEGSWLTVV.

The chain is built from TRBV5-1 and TRBJ1-1, with D possibly matching TRBD1 (6 bases). Per the germline V gene, CDR1 is SGHRS and CDR2 is YFSETQ. Trimming cost V 2 bases and J 2 bases, with 19 bases left between them. This CDR3 contains 17 residues. CDR3 DNA: TGCGCCAGCAGCTTACCATCGGGGGCGGCAGTAAACACTGAAGCTTTCTTT. Residues: CASSLPSGAAVNTEAFF.

This clone has only one observation. This chain joins TRBV6-6 and TRBJ2-7; D may be TRBD2 (5 bases). With 8 bases removed from V and 3 bases from J, the gap between germline ends came to 23 bases. CDR3 length equals 16 residues. Germline V CDR1 and CDR2: MNHNY, SVGAGI (reference sequence). CDR3 coding DNA: TGTGCCAGCCCGCCCCCCCAGGAGAAAGAGGGCTACGAGCAGTACTTC. It yields the protein CASPPPQEKEGYEQYF.

The rearrangement joins TRBV25-1 to TRBJ2-7; tentatively, D is TRBD1 (5 bases). The CDR3 is made up of 14 amino acids. Trimming left V 2 bases short and J 3 bases short, with 11 bases between. CDR1 and CDR2 from the germline V gene are MGHDK and SYGVNS. The CDR3 spells CASSEHRLDYEQYF. CDR3 nucleotides: TGTGCCAGCAGTGAACACAGGCTGGACTACGAGCAGTACTTC.

This clone was detected once. V is TRBV6-5 and J is TRBJ1-1; D possibly corresponds to TRBD1 (5 bases). The CDR3 has 14 residues. Looked up from germline, CDR1 is MNHEY and CDR2 is SVGAGI. V dropped 2 bases and J dropped 4 bases, with 11 bases sitting between them. In DNA, the CDR3 is TGTGCCAGCAGTTACAAGGGGATCGGCACTGAAGCTTTCTTT. The encoded protein is CASSYKGIGTEAFF.

V usage is TRBV19 and J usage is TRBJ1-1, with D unclear. CDR1 LNHDA and CDR2 SQIVND come from the germline V gene (reference sequence). CDR3 size: 13 residues. Trimming removed 6 bases at V and 0 bases at J, with 8 bases between. The CDR3, as DNA: TGTGCCAGTAGGGTGACGGTGAACACTGAAGCTTTCTTT. Protein product: CASRVTVNTEAFF.